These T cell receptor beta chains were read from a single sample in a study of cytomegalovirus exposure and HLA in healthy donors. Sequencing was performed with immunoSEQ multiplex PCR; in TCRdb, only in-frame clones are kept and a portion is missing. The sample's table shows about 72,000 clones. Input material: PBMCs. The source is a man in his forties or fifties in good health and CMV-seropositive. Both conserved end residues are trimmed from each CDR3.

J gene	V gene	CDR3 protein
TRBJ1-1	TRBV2	ASSQIQGRDTEAF
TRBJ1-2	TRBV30	ASRRGGDYGYT
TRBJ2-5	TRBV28	ASSSPSGRYAETQY
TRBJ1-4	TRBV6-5	ASSLSRDRDEKLF
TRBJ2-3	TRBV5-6	ASSQGQGGFTDTQY
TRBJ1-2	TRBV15	ATSRDRSRGGYT
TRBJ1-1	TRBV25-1	ASSEYRRGRNTEAF
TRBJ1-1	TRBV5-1	ASSWGQGAITEAF
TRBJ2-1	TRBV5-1	ASSLALAGDRNEQF
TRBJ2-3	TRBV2	ATVLDTQY
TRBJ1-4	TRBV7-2	ASSLAGRGLVTNEKLF
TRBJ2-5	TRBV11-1	ASSLDRETQY
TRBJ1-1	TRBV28	ASKGITEAF